A selection of T cell receptor beta chains follows, all from one sample in a study of blood T cell repertoires in COVID-19. Method: immunoSEQ multiplex PCR; TCRdb's copy keeps in-frame clones and lacks some. The table includes over 150,000 clones, roughly 84% detected once. Sequencing used peripheral blood. The origin of the receptors is a human donor in a cohort sampled during active COVID-19. CDR3s include the opening cysteine and the closing phenylalanine or tryptophan. The order of the fields is J gene, D gene, V gene, CDR3 protein, CDR3 DNA. The D gene is left open where the match is weak.

J gene: TRBJ1-6; D gene: TRBD1; V gene: TRBV5-4; CDR3 protein: CASSRQGINSPLHF; CDR3 DNA: TGTGCCAGCAGCCGACAGGGGATTAATTCACCCCTCCACTTT
J gene: TRBJ2-2; D gene: NA; V gene: TRBV19; CDR3 protein: CASTHRERVRAGELFF; CDR3 DNA: TGTGCCAGTACCCATAGGGAGAGGGTTAGGGCCGGGGAGCTGTTTTTT
J gene: TRBJ2-3; D gene: TRBD2; V gene: TRBV5-6; CDR3 protein: CASSGRTSGTDTQYF; CDR3 DNA: TGTGCCAGCAGCGGACGTACTAGCGGCACAGATACGCAGTATTTT
J gene: TRBJ2-5; D gene: TRBD2; V gene: TRBV18; CDR3 protein: CASSPPGGRALETQYF; CDR3 DNA: TGTGCCAGCTCACCACCGGGCGGGAGGGCCCTAGAGACCCAGTACTTC
J gene: TRBJ1-3; D gene: NA; V gene: TRBV5-1; CDR3 protein: CASRLSAGNTIYF; CDR3 DNA: TGCGCCAGCAGATTATCCGCGGGAAACACCATATATTTT
J gene: TRBJ1-5; D gene: NA; V gene: TRBV6-6; CDR3 protein: CASTTLRNQPQHF; CDR3 DNA: TGTGCCAGCACCACCTTGAGGAATCAGCCCCAGCATTTT
J gene: TRBJ1-5; D gene: TRBD1; V gene: TRBV27; CDR3 protein: CASSPTGTGRSWPQHF; CDR3 DNA: TGTGCCAGCAGTCCTACCGGGACAGGGAGGAGTTGGCCCCAGCATTTT
J gene: TRBJ2-1; D gene: TRBD2; V gene: TRBV13; CDR3 protein: CASSLVGSGNYNEQFF; CDR3 DNA: TGTGCCAGCAGCTTAGTGGGTAGCGGGAACTACAATGAGCAGTTCTTC
J gene: TRBJ2-6; D gene: NA; V gene: TRBV25-1; CDR3 protein: CASSDPHSDNSGANVLTF; CDR3 DNA: TGTGCCAGCAGTGATCCCCACTCAGACAACTCTGGGGCCAACGTCCTGACTTTC
J gene: TRBJ2-2; D gene: TRBD1; V gene: TRBV18; CDR3 protein: CASSQAGGKSGELFF; CDR3 DNA: TGTGCCAGCTCACAAGCAGGGGGCAAGTCCGGGGAGCTGTTTTTT
J gene: TRBJ2-2; D gene: TRBD2; V gene: TRBV9; CDR3 protein: CASSERGERRASGRTGELFF; CDR3 DNA: TGTGCCAGCAGCGAGAGGGGAGAGAGGAGGGCTAGCGGGAGAACCGGGGAGCTGTTTTTT